The next 14 T cell receptor beta chains were all read from a single sample in a study of identical twins. One entry per CDR3 protein, called by TCRdb with MiXCR from the 5' RACE reads. The sample consists of 550,000 to 800,000 distinct CDR3 sequences, just over 7% of them appearing once. The same data also contributed to another study, on yellow fever vaccine responses in identical twins.

The specimen sequenced was PBMCs. The receptors derive from a woman aged 18 to 35 in good health.

This clonotype was observed a few times. The rearrangement joins TRBV2 to TRBJ2-5, with D perhaps matching TRBD2 (6 bases). This CDR3 region has 13 residues. CDR1 and CDR2 from the germline V gene are SNHLY and FYNNEI. V lost 6 bases, J lost 5 bases, and 13 bases lay in between. Here the CDR3 reads CASRSGLAETQYF. As DNA, the CDR3 is TGTGCCAGCAGGAGCGGGCTAGCGGAGACCCAGTACTTC.

The rearrangement uses TRBV12-3 or TRBV12-4 and TRBJ2-4; D not certain. This CDR3 spans 15 amino acids. V lost 3 bases and J 3 bases, leaving 12 bases between the germline ends. CDR3 DNA: TGTGCCAGCAGTTTGAGGCCTCACGGCAAAAACATTCAGTACTTC. As protein: CASSLRPHGKNIQYF.

The V call is TRBV5-1, the J call TRBJ2-3, with a possible D match to TRBD2 (6 bases). The CDR3 sequence is 15 residues long. Trimming took off 4 bases at V and 6 bases at J, with 18 bases between the two ends. Germline values: CDR1 SGHRS, CDR2 YFSETQ. CDR3 sequence: CASSLGGLTFDTQYF. CDR3 bases: TGCGCCAGCAGCCTGGGGGGACTGACTTTTGATACGCAGTATTTT. The variable domain in full, with the rest retrieved from reference TRBV5-1 and TRBJ2-3, is KAGVTQTPRYLIKTRGQQVTLSCSPISGHRSVSWYQQTPGQGLQFLFEYFSETQRNKGNFPGRFSGRQFSNSRSEMNVSTLELGDSALYLCASSLGGLTFDTQYFGPGTRLTVL.

This clonotype was picked up many times. The gene calls are TRBV3-1 and TRBJ1-1, with D possibly being TRBD1 (5 bases). Trimming removed 4 bases from V and 5 bases from J, with 14 bases in between. Germline lookup yields CDR1 LGHDT and CDR2 YNNKEL (reference sequence). The CDR3 loop spans 14 amino acids. CDR3 coding DNA: TGTGCCAGCAGCCGGGGCGGGGCAGGGACTGAAGCTTTCTTT. This sequence encodes CASSRGGAGTEAFF. Drawing the rest from reference TRBV3-1 and TRBJ1-1, the complete variable domain is DTAVSQTPKYLVTQMGNDKSIKCEQNLGHDTMYWYKQDSKKFLKIMFSYNNKELIINETVPNRFSPKSPDKAHLNLHINSLELGDSAVYFCASSRGGAGTEAFFGQGTRLTVV.

This clonotype has ten or more counts. The chain combines TRBV6-1 with TRBJ1-5; D gene uncertain. CDR1 is MNHNS, CDR2 SASEGT, per germline. The V gene lost 2 bases and the J gene lost 2 bases, with 10 bases spanning the gap. The CDR3 covers 15 residues. CDR3 DNA sequence: TGTGCCAGCAGTGAAAAATGGCAAGGCAATCAGCCCCAGCATTTT. Translating it yields CASSEKWQGNQPQHF.

The genes are TRBV15 and TRBJ1-4; D call uncertain. V lost 0 bases and J 8 bases, leaving 7 bases between the germline ends. The CDR3 extends over 13 amino acids. Germline V gene sequence: CDR1 LNHNV, CDR2 YYDKDF (reference sequence). CDR3: CATSRDPGEKLFF. The DNA for the CDR3 is TGTGCCACCAGCAGAGACCCCGGGGAAAAACTGTTTTTT.

V gene TRBV5-1 combines with J gene TRBJ1-4, with TRBD1 as a possible D gene (5 bases). The CDR3 sequence is 14 residues long. From germline, CDR1 is SGHRS and CDR2 YFSETQ. V was clipped by 5 bases and J by 8 bases, with 16 bases between them. The CDR3 loop reads CASRTEGTGEKLFF. The CDR3 DNA sequence: TGCGCCAGCAGAACCGAGGGGACGGGGGAAAAACTGTTTTTT.

The V and J genes are TRBV29-1 and TRBJ2-6; perhaps TRBD1 as D (5 bases). Germline V gives CDR1 SQVTM, CDR2 ANQGSEA. V was pared by 1 base and J by 4 bases, with 8 bases between. The CDR3 consists of 14 residues. The CDR3 sequence is CSVEGGAGANVLTF. CDR3 sequence (DNA): TGCAGCGTTGAAGGTGGGGCCGGGGCCAACGTCCTGACTTTC.

This chain uses TRBV28 with TRBJ2-3; 10 nucleotides match TRBD1. This CDR3 contains 16 residues. The ends lost 4 bases at V and 5 bases at J; junction bases unmatched: 9. Germline V CDR1 and CDR2: MDHEN, SYDVKM. Written as DNA, the CDR3 is TGTGCCAGCAGTTGGGGGACAGGGGTGCGTGGAGATACGCAGTATTTT. As protein: CASSWGTGVRGDTQYF.

This clonotype was found a few times. DNA for the CDR3: TGCAGCGTTGAAGCAGGGTCCTGGGGCACAGATACGCAGTATTTT. Translation gives CSVEAGSWGTDTQYF. The rearrangement joins TRBV29-1 to TRBJ2-3, with D perhaps TRBD1 (5 bases). Looked up from germline, CDR1 is SQVTM and CDR2 is ANQGSEA. The V end was cut by 1 base, the J end by 1 base, with 12 bases between. CDR3 size: 15 residues.

The chain combines TRBV12-3 or TRBV12-4 with TRBJ1-1; D gene unclear. This CDR3 contains 12 residues. The V end lost 6 bases, the J end lost 4 bases, and 9 bases lay between the germline ends. The CDR3 is CASSRRPTEAFF. Written as DNA, the CDR3 is TGTGCCAGCAGCCGCCGACCCACTGAAGCTTTCTTT.

The rearrangement uses TRBV20-1 and TRBJ2-2, with 8 nucleotides matching TRBD1. V lost 0 bases, J lost 2 bases, and 5 bases stayed unmatched. The CDR3 runs 16 residues. Germline V gene sequence: CDR1 DFQATT, CDR2 SNEGSKA (reference sequence). The CDR3 spells CSARDQGAPNTGELFF. Here the CDR3 DNA reads TGCAGTGCTAGAGATCAGGGGGCGCCCAACACCGGGGAGCTGTTTTTT.

This clonotype has ten or more counts. The chain recombines TRBV7-9 with TRBJ2-7, with D perhaps assigned TRBD1 or TRBD2 (8 bases each). The CDR3 runs to 16 residues. The V gene lost 5 bases and the J gene lost 0 bases, with 17 bases spanning the gap. CDR1 SEHNR and CDR2 FQNEAQ come from the germline V gene (reference sequence). CDR3 amino acids: CASSTRGGQVSYEQYV. In nucleotides, the CDR3 is TGTGCCAGCAGCACTCGGGGGGGACAGGTCTCCTACGAGCAGTACGTC.

This clonotype has more than one count but fewer than ten. The genes are TRBV3-1 and TRBJ2-1, with D tentatively TRBD1 (6 bases). The CDR3 has 17 residues. Trimming took 4 bases from V and 10 from J, leaving 26 bases between them. From germline, CDR1 is LGHDT and CDR2 YNNKEL (reference sequence). CDR3 bases: TGTGCCAGCAGCCGAGAGGGGCTGGACAGAGGGGACGGGGAGCAGTTCTTC. Translation: CASSREGLDRGDGEQFF.